Listed below are T cell receptor beta chains from one sample, sequenced in a study of cytomegalovirus exposure and HLA in healthy donors. TCRdb keeps only in-frame clones here, not all; method: immunoSEQ multiplex PCR. The sample includes more than 95,000 clones, more than 75% of them seen just once. The source material was PBMCs. The origin of the receptors is a woman in her sixties in good health and CMV-seropositive. Both conserved end residues are part of each CDR3. The D gene is left open where the match is weak. A row's size may be missing; if present it is once, few, many or a size class.

. | TRBJ2-5 | . | TRBV7-2 | CASSATGTQETQYF | TGTGCCAGCAGCGCGACCGGGACTCAAGAGACCCAGTACTTC
. | TRBJ2-2 | . | TRBV30 | CAWSRRGPGELFF | TGTGCCTGGAGTCGGCGGGGACCCGGGGAGCTGTTTTTT
. | TRBJ1-1 | . | TRBV5-4 | CASSLGPGPQNTEAFF | TGTGCCAGCAGCTTGGGGCCAGGGCCTCAGAACACTGAAGCTTTCTTT
. | TRBJ1-1 | TRBD1 | TRBV30 | CAWSGAGGRAFF | TGTGCCTGGAGTGGGGCAGGGGGCAGAGCTTTCTTT
few | TRBJ2-1 | TRBD1 | TRBV27 | CASSFFGQGVGNNNEQFF | TGTGCCAGCAGTTTCTTCGGACAGGGAGTGGGGAACAACAATGAGCAGTTCTTC
. | TRBJ2-5 | TRBD1 | TRBV11-1 | CASSLGTVKETQYF | TGTGCCAGCAGCCTCGGGACAGTCAAAGAGACCCAGTACTTC
. | TRBJ2-7 | . | TRBV29-1 | CSVEDRESYEQYF | TGCAGCGTTGAAGATAGGGAGAGCTACGAGCAGTACTTC
. | TRBJ1-6 | TRBD1 | TRBV4-2 | CASSRSTDRGNSPLHF | TGTGCCAGCAGCCGCTCAACGGACAGGGGGAATTCACCCCTCCACTTT
. | TRBJ1-1 | . | TRBV7-2 | CASSLNRANTEAFF | TGTGCCAGCAGCTTAAACAGGGCGAACACTGAAGCTTTCTTT
. | TRBJ2-1 | . | TRBV4-3 | CASSPLGSYNEQFF | TGCGCCAGCAGCCCTCTAGGCTCCTACAATGAGCAGTTCTTC
. | TRBJ2-3 | . | TRBV19 | CASGEWTVPADTQYF | TGTGCCAGTGGCGAATGGACAGTCCCCGCAGATACGCAGTATTTT
once | TRBJ1-6 | . | TRBV11-2 | CASSFLMSGSPLHF | TGTGCCAGCAGCTTCCTTATGTCGGGGTCACCCCTCCACTTT
. | TRBJ2-5 | TRBD2 | TRBV7-9 | CASSPGLAGETQYF | TGTGCCAGCAGCCCGGGACTAGCCGGGGAGACCCAGTACTTC
. | TRBJ2-3 | TRBD2 | TRBV2 | CASSPGLAGKQLTDTQYF | TGTGCCAGCAGCCCCGGACTAGCGGGGAAGCAACTCACAGATACGCAGTATTTT
. | TRBJ2-5 | . | TRBV5-5 | CASSLNPRLDWLETQYF | TGTGCCAGCAGCTTAAACCCCAGGTTAGATTGGTTGGAGACCCAGTACTTC
. | TRBJ1-1 | TRBD1 | TRBV6-5 | CASSSEDRITEAFF | TGTGCCAGCAGTTCCGAGGACAGGATCACTGAAGCTTTCTTT
. | TRBJ2-7 | TRBD1 | TRBV19 | CASSAGGFSYEQYF | TGTGCCAGTAGTGCAGGGGGCTTTTCCTACGAGCAGTACTTC
. | TRBJ2-5 | TRBD1 | TRBV30 | CAWTQGQGRQETQYF | TGTGCCTGGACCCAAGGACAGGGGAGGCAAGAGACCCAGTACTTC
. | TRBJ2-2 | TRBD1 | TRBV7-7 | CASSTQGTGELFF | TGTGCCAGCAGCACACAGGGGACCGGGGAGCTGTTTTTT
. | TRBJ1-6 | . | TRBV9 | CASSVTGTRGNSPLHF | TGTGCCAGCAGCGTTACCGGGACAAGGGGGAATTCACCCCTCCACTTT